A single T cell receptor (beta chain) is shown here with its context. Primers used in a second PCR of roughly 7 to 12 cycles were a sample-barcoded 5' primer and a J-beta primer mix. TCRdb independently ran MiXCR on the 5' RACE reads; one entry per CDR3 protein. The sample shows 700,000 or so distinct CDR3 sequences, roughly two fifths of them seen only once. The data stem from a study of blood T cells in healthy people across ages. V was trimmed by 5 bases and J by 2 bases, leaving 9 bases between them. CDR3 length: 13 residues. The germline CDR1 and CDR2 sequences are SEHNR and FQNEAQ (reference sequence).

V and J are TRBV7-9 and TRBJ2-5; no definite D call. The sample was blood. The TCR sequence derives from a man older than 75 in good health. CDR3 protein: CASSLSSQETQYF. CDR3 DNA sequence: TGTGCCAGCAGCCTTTCCTCTCAAGAGACCCAGTACTTC.